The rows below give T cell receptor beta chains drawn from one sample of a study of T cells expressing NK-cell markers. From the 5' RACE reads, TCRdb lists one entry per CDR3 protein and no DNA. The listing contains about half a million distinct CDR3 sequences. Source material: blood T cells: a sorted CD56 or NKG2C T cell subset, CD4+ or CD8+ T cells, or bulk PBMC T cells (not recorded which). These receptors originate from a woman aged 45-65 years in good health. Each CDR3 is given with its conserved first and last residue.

cdr3_aa: CASSYPHTGELFF; j_call: TRBJ2-2; v_call: TRBV6-2/TRBV6-3
cdr3_aa: CATQTSTYEQYF; j_call: TRBJ2-7; v_call: TRBV10-3
cdr3_aa: CASSSPGQGASYNEQFF; j_call: TRBJ2-1; v_call: TRBV5-4
cdr3_aa: CASSRTTQNTEAFF; j_call: TRBJ1-1; v_call: TRBV3-1
cdr3_aa: CASSLMDHLGLRETQYF; j_call: TRBJ2-5; v_call: TRBV12-3/TRBV12-4
cdr3_aa: CASSPPIRGRVDYFGANVLTF; j_call: TRBJ2-6; v_call: TRBV18
cdr3_aa: CATSDPGTSGMDEQFF; j_call: TRBJ2-1; v_call: TRBV24-1
cdr3_aa: CASSVANGYEQYF; j_call: TRBJ2-7; v_call: TRBV9
cdr3_aa: CASTITGVFPYEQYF; j_call: TRBJ2-7; v_call: TRBV6-2/TRBV6-3
cdr3_aa: CTVKDRSTDTQYF; j_call: TRBJ2-3; v_call: TRBV2
cdr3_aa: CSVETGLGYTF; j_call: TRBJ1-2; v_call: TRBV29-1
cdr3_aa: CATSRLAGGPGELFF; j_call: TRBJ2-2; v_call: TRBV24-1
cdr3_aa: CASSLNRAGTSPLHF; j_call: TRBJ1-6; v_call: TRBV27
cdr3_aa: CASSLTGTTNNEQFF; j_call: TRBJ2-1; v_call: TRBV5-1
cdr3_aa: CASSIRTQLTEKLFF; j_call: TRBJ1-4; v_call: TRBV19
cdr3_aa: CASSPNFSGNTIYF; j_call: TRBJ1-3; v_call: TRBV12-3/TRBV12-4
cdr3_aa: CASSLVGGAGGDEQFF; j_call: TRBJ2-1; v_call: TRBV7-2
cdr3_aa: CASSYEGQRGGYTF; j_call: TRBJ1-2; v_call: TRBV6-6
cdr3_aa: CASREVAGANIQYF; j_call: TRBJ2-4; v_call: TRBV5-1
cdr3_aa: CSATLAGGPTYNEQFF; j_call: TRBJ2-1; v_call: TRBV20-1
cdr3_aa: CASNMGQGIGNTEAFF; j_call: TRBJ1-1; v_call: TRBV6-1
cdr3_aa: CASSKEDTQYF; j_call: TRBJ2-3; v_call: TRBV7-2
cdr3_aa: CASSRESGSNEQFF; j_call: TRBJ2-1; v_call: TRBV11-2
cdr3_aa: CASSPGQGESPLHF; j_call: TRBJ1-6; v_call: TRBV4-2
cdr3_aa: CASSQATQTDTQYF; j_call: TRBJ2-3; v_call: TRBV4-1
cdr3_aa: CASSGQGFYNEQFF; j_call: TRBJ2-1; v_call: TRBV6-6
cdr3_aa: CSARDPGQKSNQPQHF; j_call: TRBJ1-5; v_call: TRBV20-1
cdr3_aa: CSVEEGLAKDTQYF; j_call: TRBJ2-3; v_call: TRBV29-1